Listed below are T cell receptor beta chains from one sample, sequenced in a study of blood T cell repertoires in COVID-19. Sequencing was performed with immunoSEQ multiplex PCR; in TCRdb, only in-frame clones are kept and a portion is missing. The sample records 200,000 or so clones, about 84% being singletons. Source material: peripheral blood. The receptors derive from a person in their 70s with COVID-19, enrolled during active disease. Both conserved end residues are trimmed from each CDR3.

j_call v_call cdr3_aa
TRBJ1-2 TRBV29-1 SVEVSSFPGYT
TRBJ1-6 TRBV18 ASSTGFGSPLH
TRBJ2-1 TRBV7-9 ASSLADRGQF
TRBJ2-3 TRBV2 ASVSGYTDTQY
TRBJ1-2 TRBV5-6 ASSPGTQLYGYT
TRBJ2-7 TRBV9 ASSPTSDRVEQY
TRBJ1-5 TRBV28 ASRETGGNQPQH
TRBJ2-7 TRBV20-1 SARATDEQY
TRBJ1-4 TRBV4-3 ASSREWTGRGEKLF
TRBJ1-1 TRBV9 ASSGQPLMNTEAF
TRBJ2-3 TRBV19 ASSARLSGTSTDTQY
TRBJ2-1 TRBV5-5 ASSSWNRAGEQF
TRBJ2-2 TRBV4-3 ASSQEGQGTGELF
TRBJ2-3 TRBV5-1 ASSPRGGATDTQY
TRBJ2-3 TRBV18 ASSPVADTQY
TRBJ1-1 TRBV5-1 ASSLISPLADTEAF
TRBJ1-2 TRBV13 ASSLGGTNYGYT
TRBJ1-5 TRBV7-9 ASSLTGGSNQPQH
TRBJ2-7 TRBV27 ASSLGQGVGEQY
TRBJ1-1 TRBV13 ASSIVGRTGTNTEAF
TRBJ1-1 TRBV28 ASSSQGGATGTEAF
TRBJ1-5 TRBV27 ASSRTSYSNQPQH
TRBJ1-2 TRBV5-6 ASKRTGADYGYT
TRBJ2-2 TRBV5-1 ASSVGLAGGTGELF